This T cell receptor beta chain was captured in a study of blood T cell repertoires in COVID-19. Study-wide context: Donors in the United States, Italy and Spain gave samples during acute or convalescent COVID-19.

Losses at the gene ends were 5 bases for V and 2 bases for J; bases not matched to a gene: 5. Germline V gives CDR1 SGHNT, CDR2 YENEEA. The CDR3 runs to 15 residues. TCRdb keeps only in-frame clones here, not all; method: immunoSEQ multiplex PCR. Among under 75,000 clones listed, 60% to 85% were seen once. The TCR comes from a woman aged 80 or over with acute or convalescent COVID-19. Sample: peripheral blood. This chain links TRBV11-3 with TRBJ2-2, with 7 bases aligning to TRBD2. Here the CDR3 reads CASSPGGGNTGELFF. The CDR3 DNA is TGTGCCAGCAGCCCAGGCGGGGGTAACACCGGGGAGCTGTTTTTT.